This TCR beta chain was sequenced during a study of T cells in Graves' hyperthyroidism and ophthalmopathy. Whole-study results and caveats: Blood also held most thyroid clonotypes expanded beyond 0.001.

Used for diagnoses were clinical symptoms, serum thyroxine and TRAb, thyroid ultrasound and orbital computed tomography. The authors obtained PBMCs from 7.5 to 10 ml of fresh peripheral blood. What was amplified from RNA transcripts were TCR beta CDR3 regions. The TCR CDR3 first-round RT-PCR relied on the HTBI primer set. MiXCR, applied by TCRdb to the multiplex PCR reads, yields one record per CDR3 protein. The sample lists roughly 350,000 distinct CDR3 sequences; more than 12% were seen once. The sample holds many counts of this clonotype. The antigen is unknown. This sequence was found in a woman in her twenties or thirties with Graves' ophthalmopathy. The sequencing sample was made of blood.

The CDR3 spells CASSPTSPGTVSYNEQFF. CDR3 sequence (DNA): TGTGCCAGCTCACCTACCTCCCCCGGGACAGTTTCCTACAATGAGCAGTTCTTC. V usage is TRBV18 and J usage is TRBJ2-1; 7 nucleotides line up with TRBD1. V was clipped by 3 bases and J by 1 base; unmatched bases: 12. Germline V lookup: CDR1 KGHSH, CDR2 LQKENI. The CDR3 totals 18 residues.